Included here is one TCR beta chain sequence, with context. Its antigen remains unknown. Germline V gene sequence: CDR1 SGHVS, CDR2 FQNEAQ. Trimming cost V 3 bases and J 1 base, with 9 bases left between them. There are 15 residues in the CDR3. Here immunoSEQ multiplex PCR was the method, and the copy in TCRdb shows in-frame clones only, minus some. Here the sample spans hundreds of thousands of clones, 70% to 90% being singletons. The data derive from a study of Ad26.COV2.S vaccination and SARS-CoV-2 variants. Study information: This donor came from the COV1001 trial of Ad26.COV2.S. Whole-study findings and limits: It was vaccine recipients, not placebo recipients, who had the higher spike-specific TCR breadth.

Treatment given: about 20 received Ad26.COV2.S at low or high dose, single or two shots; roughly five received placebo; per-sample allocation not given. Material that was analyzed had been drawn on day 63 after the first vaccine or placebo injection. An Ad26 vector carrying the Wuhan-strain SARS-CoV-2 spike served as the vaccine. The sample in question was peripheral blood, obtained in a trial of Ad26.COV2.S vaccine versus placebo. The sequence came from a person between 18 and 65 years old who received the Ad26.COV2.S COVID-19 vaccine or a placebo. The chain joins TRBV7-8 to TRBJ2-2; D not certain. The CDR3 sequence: CASSFNSLNTGELFF. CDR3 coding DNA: TGTGCCAGCAGCTTTAACTCCCTGAACACCGGGGAGCTGTTTTTT.